The T cell receptor (beta chain) under discussion was sequenced for a study of blood T cell repertoires in COVID-19. Clones were sequenced by immunoSEQ multiplex PCR, and TCRdb holds only the in-frame ones, with some missing. In the table there are around 310,000 clones, nearly 90% of which are singletons. CDR3 size: 14 residues. The germline V and J ends were trimmed by 5 bases and 4 bases, with 14 bases remaining between them. CDR1 is LNHNV and CDR2 is YYDKDF in the germline V gene (reference sequence). This TCR derives from a woman aged 40 to 50 with COVID-19, enrolled during active disease. The sample taken for sequencing was peripheral blood. The J gene is TRBJ1-1, the V gene TRBV15; D is unresolved. In DNA, the CDR3 is TGTGCCACCAGCGCTCCTATCGCCGGCACTGAAGCTTTCTTT. Amino acid sequence: CATSAPIAGTEAFF.